The 17 T cell receptor beta chains in this list originate from one sample, sequenced in a study of human T cells and chemical hapten exposure. Time point defined: patch test 1, 2 weeks after DPC sensitization. Treatment reported: therapeutic diphenylcyclopropenone sensitization with weekly scalp DPC. TCRdb fed the RACE reads into MiXCR, producing one record per CDR3 protein. The sample shows 350,000 or so distinct CDR3 sequences, around 7% of them seen only once. Here the sequenced sample was whole blood, taken in connection with sensitization to the hapten diphenylcyclopropenone (DPC). These receptor sequences come from a woman aged 18-30 years with alopecia areata. Some clones in this sample may be carry-over from other donors' samples.

This clonotype was counted only a few times. The V and J genes are TRBV4-3 and TRBJ2-1, with 8 bases aligning to TRBD2. Looked up from germline, CDR1 is LGHNA and CDR2 is YSLEER. The CDR3 sequence is 15 residues long. With V trimmed by 0 bases and J by 7 bases, 5 bases remained unmatched. For the CDR3, the DNA is TGCGCCAGCAGCCAAGATCTGGGACTAGATAATGAGCAGTTCTTC. Protein sequence: CASSQDLGLDNEQFF.

At least ten counts were recorded for this clonotype. The V gene is TRBV29-1, the J gene TRBJ2-4; D is ambiguous. CDR3 length equals 12 residues. CDR1 and CDR2 from the germline V gene are SQVTM and ANQGSEA. The V and J ends lost 1 base and 9 bases respectively, with 10 bases between them. The DNA of the CDR3 is TGCAGCGTTGAAGTCCGACTGGGCATTCAGTACTTC. It yields the protein CSVEVRLGIQYF.

This clonotype occurred many times. The rearrangement uses TRBV6-5 and TRBJ1-2; D not certain. The CDR3 is made up of 13 amino acids. Trimming removed 6 bases from V and 5 bases from J, with 13 bases in between. The germline V gene has CDR1 MNHEY and CDR2 SVGAGI. This CDR3 is CASSRNSEYGYTF. The CDR3 DNA reads as TGTGCCAGCAGCCGCAACAGTGAATATGGCTACACCTTC.

In this sample, this clonotype turned up many times. The chain combines TRBV23-1 with TRBJ2-5; D is tentatively TRBD1 or TRBD2 (6 bases each). TRBV23-1 is an open reading frame whose function is uncertain. This CDR3 has 16 amino acids. V lost 0 bases and J 2 bases, leaving 13 bases between the germline ends. The CDR3 DNA reads as TGCGCCAGCAGTCAATCCCCGGGGGCACAGCAAGAGACCCAGTACTTC. Translation: CASSQSPGAQQETQYF.

This clonotype has more than one count but fewer than ten. The rearrangement uses TRBV4-3 and TRBJ1-4; 9 nucleotides match TRBD1. V gave up 6 bases and J gave up 2 bases; unmatched junction bases: 4. The CDR3 has 15 residues. Germline V CDR1 and CDR2: LGHNA, YSLEER. The CDR3 DNA is TGCGCCAGCAGTCGTACAGGGGGCACTAATGAAAAACTGTTTTTT. Translated: CASSRTGGTNEKLFF.

The chain combines TRBV6-2 or TRBV6-3 with TRBJ2-1; D not certain. Germline V gene lookup returns CDR1 MNHEY and CDR2 SVGEGT. The CDR3 runs to 11 residues. Trimming removed 2 bases from V and 10 bases from J, with 6 bases in between. CDR3: CASSYEGEQFF. Written as DNA, the CDR3 is TGTGCCAGCAGTTACGAAGGAGAGCAGTTCTTC.

The chain employs TRBV2 and TRBJ2-1; 9 positions agree with TRBD1. The junction had 10 bases not matched to a gene; V was cut back by 6 bases and J by 1 base. CDR3 length: 17 amino acids. Per germline, CDR1 SNHLY and CDR2 FYNNEI. The CDR3 nucleotides are TGTGCCAGCAGGAACCCTGGACAGGGGCAATCCTACAATGAGCAGTTCTTC. Its translation: CASRNPGQGQSYNEQFF.

This clonotype came up a few times. The chain links TRBV7-2 to TRBJ2-1; 9 nucleotides align to TRBD2. There are 15 residues in the CDR3. With 4 bases clipped from V and 10 bases from J, the junction kept 11 bases outside the gene matches. Germline CDR1 and CDR2: SGHTA and FQGNSA. The CDR3 DNA sequence: TGTGCCAGCAGCTCCGGCCTCGCGGGGGGGCCGGAGCAGTTCTTC. This sequence encodes CASSSGLAGGPEQFF.

This chain links TRBV5-1 with TRBJ2-7; no reliable D call. V lost 8 bases, J lost 6 bases, and 24 bases lay in between. The length of the CDR3 is 15 residues. Germline V gene sequence: CDR1 SGHRS, CDR2 YFSETQ. The CDR3 bases are TGCGCCAGTAAAGCAAATCCCCTCGGCAGTACCGAGCAGTACTTC. Amino acids: CASKANPLGSTEQYF.

The chain employs TRBV7-2 and TRBJ2-4, with TRBD1 matching over 8 bases. CDR1 is SGHTA, CDR2 FQGNSA, per germline. The CDR3 extends over 15 amino acids. Trimming removed 4 bases from V and 7 bases from J; junction bases left unmatched: 9. As DNA, the CDR3 is TGTGCCAGCAGCTCCCAGGGGGCGAAGTCGAACATTCAGTACTTC. Translating gives CASSSQGAKSNIQYF. The full variable domain, with the rest looked up from reference TRBV7-2 and TRBJ2-4, is GAGVSQSPSNKVTEKGKDVELRCDPISGHTALYWYRQSLGQGLEFLIYFQGNSAPDKSGLPSDRFSAERTGGSVSTLTIQRTQQEDSAVYLCASSSQGAKSNIQYFGAGTRLSVL.

Here the CDR3 reads CSVDPPGANHYGYTF. The CDR3 DNA follows: TGCAGCGTTGACCCCCCAGGGGCCAATCACTATGGCTACACCTTC. V usage is TRBV29-1 and J usage is TRBJ1-2; TRBD1 is a possible D gene (6 bases). Trimming removed 3 bases from V and 3 bases from J, with 17 bases in between. Germline V gene lookup returns CDR1 SQVTM and CDR2 ANQGSEA. CDR3 length: 15 amino acids. Using reference TRBV29-1 and TRBJ1-2 for the parts outside the CDR3, the full variable domain is SAVISQKPSRDICQRGTSLTIQCQVDSQVTMMFWYRQQPGQSLTLIATANQGSEATYESGFVIDKFPISRPNLTFSTLTVSNMSPEDSSIYLCSVDPPGANHYGYTFGSGTRLTVV.

The chain has TRBV18 and TRBJ1-1, with a weak D call TRBD1 (6 bases). The CDR3 contains 14 residues. Trimming removed 2 bases from V and 1 base from J, with 8 bases in between. Per germline, CDR1 KGHSH and CDR2 LQKENI. DNA for the CDR3: TGTGCCAGCTCACCATCGGGACAGAACACTGAAGCTTTCTTT. It translates to CASSPSGQNTEAFF.

The gene calls are TRBV18 and TRBJ2-6; tentative D call: TRBD1 (6 bases). Germline assignment: CDR1 KGHSH and CDR2 LQKENI. Trimming pared 3 bases from V and 0 bases from J, leaving 12 bases between. The CDR3 loop spans 17 amino acids. In nucleotides, the CDR3 is TGTGCCAGCTCACCTCTAATGGGGGCCTCTGGGGCCAACGTCCTGACTTTC. It translates to CASSPLMGASGANVLTF.

This clonotype was recorded many times. The chain combines TRBV3-1 with TRBJ2-3; D ambiguous. V was pared by 8 bases and J by 2 bases, with 17 bases between. Germline V lookup: CDR1 LGHDT, CDR2 YNNKEL (reference sequence). The CDR3 consists of 15 residues. CDR3 sequence (DNA): TGTGCCAGCCTACCCCGACTGGGCACCACAGATACGCAGTATTTT. As protein: CASLPRLGTTDTQYF.

Many counts were recorded for this clonotype. The chain joins TRBV12-3 or TRBV12-4 to TRBJ2-3, with 14 bases matching TRBD2. CDR3 size: 18 residues. The trim removed 5 bases at V and 2 bases at J, leaving 9 bases unmatched. The CDR3 sequence: CASSRGLAGAPDTDTQYF. The CDR3 nucleotides are TGTGCCAGCAGTCGGGGACTAGCGGGGGCCCCCGACACAGATACGCAGTATTTT.

The sample holds a few counts of this clonotype. The chain joins TRBV27 to TRBJ2-4; 9 bases agree with TRBD2. The CDR3 runs to 16 residues. V shed 5 bases and J 8 bases; nucleotides not matched to a gene: 13. Germline V CDR1 and CDR2: MNHEY, SMNVEV (reference sequence). For the CDR3, the DNA is TGTGCCAGCAGTCCCTACGTTAGCGGGGGCTCGGACATTCAGTACTTC. Translation gives CASSPYVSGGSDIQYF.

This clonotype was picked up a small number of times. This chain uses TRBV2 with TRBJ1-4; 8 positions agree with TRBD1. This CDR3 is 17 amino acids long. Germline values: CDR1 SNHLY, CDR2 FYNNEI. With 5 bases clipped from V and 1 base from J, the junction kept 9 bases outside the gene matches. CDR3 DNA: TGTGCCAGCAGTCCGGACAGGGACGGCTTAACTAATGAAAAACTGTTTTTT. Its translation: CASSPDRDGLTNEKLFF.